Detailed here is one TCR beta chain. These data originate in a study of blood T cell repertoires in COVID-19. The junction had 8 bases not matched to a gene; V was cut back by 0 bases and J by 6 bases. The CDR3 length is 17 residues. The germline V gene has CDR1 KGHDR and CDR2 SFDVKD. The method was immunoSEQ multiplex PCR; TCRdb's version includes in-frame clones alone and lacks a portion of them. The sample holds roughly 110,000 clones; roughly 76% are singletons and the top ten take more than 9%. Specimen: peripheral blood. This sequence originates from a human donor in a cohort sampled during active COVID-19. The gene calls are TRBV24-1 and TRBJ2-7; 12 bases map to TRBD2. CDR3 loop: CATSDLETSGGVCEQYF. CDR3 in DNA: TGTGCCACCAGTGATTTGGAGACTAGCGGGGGCGTTTGCGAGCAGTACTTC.